The T cell receptor beta chain under discussion was sequenced for a study of cytomegalovirus exposure and HLA in healthy donors. Study-level findings and limits: V segments that were indistinguishable, TRBV6-2 and TRBV6-3 among them, were omitted from analysis. Analyses of presence and absence presupposed an approximately uniform sequencing depth across donors. One variant, a missense change in DCLRE1C, was linked in a later analysis to TCR beta V- and J-gene trimming. Sequencing likely caused a cluster of highly shared sequence variants.

This clone has a single count. Its specificity is not known. Germline CDR1 SGDLS, CDR2 YYNGEE. The CDR3 consists of 13 residues. Trimming cost V 10 bases and J 9 bases; bases outside gene matches: 10. PCR employed 60 Vbeta and 13 Jbeta primers. Clones were sequenced by immunoSEQ multiplex PCR, and TCRdb holds only the in-frame ones, with some missing. The data hold approximately 200,000 clones, with roughly four fifths observed a single time. The chain combines TRBV9 with TRBJ2-1, with TRBD2 matching over 10 bases. The clonotype was recovered from a woman aged 45-59 years in good health and CMV-seropositive. Sequencing was carried out using PBMCs. CDR3 sequence reads: CAYSALAGAEQFF. The CDR3 region has the DNA TGTGCCTACTCCGCGCTAGCGGGAGCTGAGCAGTTCTTC.